Reported below is one TCR beta chain. Its cognate antigen is unknown. The source of the sample is a study of vaccination and CD4 T cells after COVID-19. Treatment noted: approximately 11-day PBMC culture with coronavirus spike peptide pools or control peptides (ViraFEST assay). ViraFEST relied on peptide pools to expand antigen-specific T cells; the TCRs were sequenced afterward. The V end lost 1 base, the J end lost 2 bases, and 11 bases lay between the germline ends. The germline V gene encodes CDR1 LGHNA and CDR2 YNFKEQ. This CDR3 spans 15 amino acids. With the Oncomine TCR Beta short-read assay, DNA from cultured CD4+ T cells was sequenced. One entry per CDR3 protein results from TCRdb running MiXCR on the PCR reads. There are around 10,000 distinct CDR3 sequences in the sample; around half occur only once, and 20% lies in the top ten.

The chain combines TRBV4-2 with TRBJ1-2; the D gene is possibly TRBD1 (6 bases). Input material: CD4+ T cells from blood, cultured in vitro. This receptor was identified in a human donor who had recovered from COVID-19. The CDR3 reads CASSQGTEENYGYTF. The CDR3 DNA reads as TGTGCCAGCAGCCAAGGGACAGAAGAGAACTATGGCTACACCTTC.